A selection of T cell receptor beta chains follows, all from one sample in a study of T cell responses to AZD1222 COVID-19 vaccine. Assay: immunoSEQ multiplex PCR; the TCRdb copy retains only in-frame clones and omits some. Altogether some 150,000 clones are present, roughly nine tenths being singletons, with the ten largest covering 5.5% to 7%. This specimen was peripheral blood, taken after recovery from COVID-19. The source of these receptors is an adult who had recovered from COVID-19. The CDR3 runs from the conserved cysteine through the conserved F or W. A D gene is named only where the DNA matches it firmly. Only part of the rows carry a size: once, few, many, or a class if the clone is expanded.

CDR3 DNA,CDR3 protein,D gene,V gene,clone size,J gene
TGTGCCATCAGCGTCTACGCTAGCGGGGGGAACGATGAGCAGTTCTTC,CAISVYASGGNDEQFF,TRBD2,TRBV10-3,NA,TRBJ2-1
TGTGCCAGCAGCCAATGGACGTCGGGGACTGAAGCTTTCTTT,CASSQWTSGTEAFF,NA,TRBV3-1/TRBV3-2,NA,TRBJ1-1
TGTGCCAGCAGACTTAGCGGGAGGCACATTCAGTACTTC,CASRLSGRHIQYF,TRBD2,TRBV28,once,TRBJ2-4
TGTGCCAGCAGCCTACGACAGGGGGGGACTGAAGCTTTCTTT,CASSLRQGGTEAFF,TRBD1,TRBV5-6,NA,TRBJ1-1
TGTGCCAGCAGCCAAGTTGGGAGGGGGCGCGGCTACACCTTC,CASSQVGRGRGYTF,TRBD1,TRBV14,NA,TRBJ1-2
TGTGCCAGCACCGTAGCGTCTTACGAGCAGTACTTC,CASTVASYEQYF,NA,TRBV6-4,NA,TRBJ2-7
TGCGCCAGCAGCCCCTCCGGCGGACAGGGGAACACTGAAGCTTTCTTT,CASSPSGGQGNTEAFF,TRBD1,TRBV5-1,NA,TRBJ1-1
TGCGCCAGCAGCTTTGCGGGCGGGACAGACATCTATGGCTACACCTTC,CASSFAGGTDIYGYTF,TRBD1,TRBV5-1,once,TRBJ1-2
TGCGCCAGCAGCCAAGCCGGCGTTAGCTTAACTAGCACAGATACGCAGTATTTT,CASSQAGVSLTSTDTQYF,NA,TRBV4-3,few,TRBJ2-3
TGTGCCAGCAGCTTCAGAGGCTCGGATAGAGAGACCCAGTACTTC,CASSFRGSDRETQYF,NA,TRBV3-1/TRBV3-2,NA,TRBJ2-5
TGTGCCAGCATACGGGGAATAGGGGATGGCTACACCTTC,CASIRGIGDGYTF,NA,TRBV2,NA,TRBJ1-2
TGCAGTGCAAGGGACAGCGCATCGCGCACCTTC,CSARDSASRTF,TRBD1,TRBV20-1,NA,TRBJ1-2
TGTGCCAGCAGCGTAGCAGAGGGAGTCTACGTCGAGCAGTACTTC,CASSVAEGVYVEQYF,NA,TRBV9,NA,TRBJ2-7
TGTGCCAGCAGCTCCTCATGGGACGGTCAGCCCCAGCATTTT,CASSSSWDGQPQHF,NA,TRBV5-6,NA,TRBJ1-5
TGTGCCAGCAGTGTTGGACTAGCGGGGGCCCGCCCAGATACGCAGTATTTT,CASSVGLAGARPDTQYF,TRBD2,TRBV6-2/TRBV6-3,once,TRBJ2-3
TGCGCCAGCAGCGGCCGGGGACGGGAAGATGAAAAACTGTTTTTT,CASSGRGREDEKLFF,NA,TRBV5-1,NA,TRBJ1-4
TGTGCCAGCAGGGAAACAGGGGACACTGAAGCTTTCTTT,CASRETGDTEAFF,TRBD1,TRBV28,NA,TRBJ1-1
TGTGCCACCAGCACCAACAGGGGCCGTGGGGAAAAACTGTTTTTT,CATSTNRGRGEKLFF,TRBD1,TRBV15,NA,TRBJ1-4
TGCGCCAGCAGCCTTGGACTAGCGGACTACAATGAGCAGTTCTTC,CASSLGLADYNEQFF,TRBD2,TRBV4-3,NA,TRBJ2-1
TGCGCCAGCAGCTTGGGACCTAACGCCGGCTACACCTTC,CASSLGPNAGYTF,NA,TRBV5-1,NA,TRBJ1-2
TGTGCCATCAGTGAGACAGGGGGCGCGGGCGAGACTGAAGCTTTCTTT,CAISETGGAGETEAFF,TRBD1,TRBV10-3,NA,TRBJ1-1
TGTGCCAGTAGTATAGAAACCTCAAAGACTGGGGCCAACGTCCTGACTTTC,CASSIETSKTGANVLTF,NA,TRBV19,NA,TRBJ2-6
TGCAGCGTCGCCGGACAGGGGACTTCCTACGAGCAGTACTTC,CSVAGQGTSYEQYF,TRBD1,TRBV29-1,NA,TRBJ2-7